This TCR beta chain appears in the sequencing data of a study of control samples from healthy donors and cancer patients. Germline CDR1 is KGHDR and CDR2 is SFDVKD. Trimming pared 5 bases from V and 1 base from J, leaving 10 bases between. CDR3 length equals 14 residues. Data came from immunoSEQ multiplex PCR; TCRdb stores just in-frame clones and leaves some out. The sample includes some 78,000 clones, around 90% of them seen just once. V gene TRBV24-1 combines with J gene TRBJ2-5; possible D gene TRBD2, 5 bases. Sequenced material: blood. The sequence came from a woman aged 55-69 years in good health. The CDR3: CATSGPGSQETQYF. The CDR3, as DNA: TGTGCCACCAGTGGCCCGGGAAGCCAAGAGACCCAGTACTTC.